This T cell receptor (beta chain) originates from a study of OX40 agonist ivuxolimab in advanced cancers. In the study overall: At 82.7% male, the cohort had a mean age of approximately 60 years, ranging from about 20 to 80.

Findings and caveats of the study: What antigens the expanded peripheral T cells recognized was never established. In general, CD8+ T cells held more expanded clones than CD4+ did, on average.

This clone was seen a handful of times. What it recognizes is unknown. The same CDR3 arises from other DNA sequences in this sample as well. Trimming removed 6 bases from V and 1 base from J, with 6 bases in between. There are 12 residues in the CDR3. Germline CDR1 reads SNHLY; CDR2 reads FYNNEI. Sequencing used immunoSEQ multiplex PCR; TCRdb keeps in-frame clones, though not all of them. Seen here are tens of thousands of clones, over 75% observed once, and the top ten hold over 3%. This material consisted of CD4+ or CD8+ T cells sorted from blood, taken in a trial of the OX40 agonist ivuxolimab. The clonotype comes from an adult with an advanced solid tumor such as melanoma, head and neck, liver or kidney cancer. The V and J genes are TRBV2 and TRBJ1-1, with D unclear. CDR3 amino acids: CASSAGNTEAFF. Here the CDR3 DNA reads TGTGCCAGCAGCGCGGGGAACACTGAAGCTTTCTTT.